This passage covers 21 T cell receptor beta chains from one sample sequenced in a study of Ad26.COV2.S vaccination and SARS-CoV-2 variants. Treatment here: over 15 received Ad26.COV2.S at low or high dose, single or two shots; about 5 received placebo; per-sample allocation not given. Day 63 after the first vaccine or placebo injection was the time point for sampling. Sequenced by immunoSEQ multiplex PCR; TCRdb stores in-frame clones only, minus some. The sample holds some 460,000 clones, 70% to 90% seen once. The starting material was peripheral blood, obtained in a trial of Ad26.COV2.S vaccine versus placebo. These receptors all stem from a person between 18 and 65 years old who received the Ad26.COV2.S COVID-19 vaccine or a placebo.

The J gene is TRBJ2-3, the V gene TRBV24-1, with D possibly being TRBD1 (6 bases). The V gene lost 6 bases and the J gene lost 1 base, with 10 bases spanning the gap. The CDR3 covers 14 residues. Germline V lookup: CDR1 KGHDR, CDR2 SFDVKD. CDR3 amino acids: CATSQQGGTDTQYF. The CDR3 region has the DNA TGTGCCACCAGTCAACAGGGAGGCACAGATACGCAGTATTTT.

The chain recombines TRBV28 with TRBJ2-4; 8 bases align to TRBD2. The trim removed 7 bases at V and 0 bases at J, leaving 11 bases unmatched. Per germline, CDR1 MDHEN and CDR2 SYDVKM. The CDR3 has 17 residues. DNA of the CDR3: TGTGCCAGCACCTCCGGGGGGGCAGGGTCAGCCAAAAACATTCAGTACTTC. It translates to CASTSGGAGSAKNIQYF.

The chain couples TRBV5-6 to TRBJ1-6; D is unresolved. Between the trimmed V and J ends, which lost 0 bases and 9 bases, there was a span of 22 bases. This CDR3 spans 18 amino acids. The germline V gene encodes CDR1 SGHDT and CDR2 YYEEEE. The CDR3 protein is CASSLAVRGKGMGSPLHF. The CDR3 coding sequence is TGTGCCAGCAGCTTGGCGGTTAGAGGTAAAGGGATGGGTTCACCCCTCCACTTT.

The rearrangement joins TRBV6-2 or TRBV6-3 to TRBJ1-2; no clear D. The germline V and J ends were trimmed by 2 bases and 4 bases, with 14 bases remaining between them. The CDR3 length is 15 residues. Germline CDR1 MNHEY, CDR2 SVGEGT. The CDR3 coding sequence is TGTGCCAGCAGTTACATCGGGGAATTGGGCTATGGCTACACCTTC. Translating gives CASSYIGELGYGYTF.

The chain is built from TRBV7-4 and TRBJ1-1, with TRBD1 as a possible D gene (6 bases). Trimming cost V 5 bases and J 7 bases, with 17 bases left between them. Germline assignment: CDR1 SGHVT and CDR2 SQSDAQ. This CDR3 has 14 amino acids. CDR3 residues: CASSRGQSNREAFF. The CDR3 nucleotides read TGTGCCAGCAGCAGGGGACAATCGAATCGTGAAGCTTTCTTT.

The V call is TRBV19, the J call TRBJ2-3; D not certain. CDR1 is LNHDA, CDR2 SQIVND, per germline (reference sequence). The CDR3 loop spans 14 amino acids. V was trimmed by 5 bases and J by 5 bases, leaving 14 bases between them. This CDR3 reads CASSLSGPRDTQYF. CDR3 in DNA: TGTGCCAGTAGTCTCTCAGGACCGCGAGATACGCAGTATTTT. Filled out from reference TRBV19 and TRBJ2-3, the complete variable domain reads DGGITQSPKYLFRKEGQNVTLSCEQNLNHDAMYWYRQDPGQGLRLIYYSQIVNDFQKGDIAEGYSVSREKKESFPLTVTSAQKNPTAFYLCASSLSGPRDTQYFGPGTRLTVL.

The chain carries TRBV5-1 and TRBJ1-3; TRBD1 might be the D (5 bases). CDR1 SGHRS and CDR2 YFSETQ come from the germline V gene. The CDR3 extends over 14 amino acids. Trimming took off 3 bases at V and 2 bases at J, with 9 bases between the two ends. The CDR3 DNA reads TGCGCCAGCAGCTCCGGGGGGACTGGAAACACCATATATTTT. This sequence encodes CASSSGGTGNTIYF.

The table lists this clone with a count of one. For the CDR3, the DNA is TGTGCCAGCTCACCATCTGGGACATGGGGAGATCAGCCCCAGCATTTT. This sequence encodes CASSPSGTWGDQPQHF. The rearrangement joins TRBV18 to TRBJ1-5, with a possible D match to TRBD1 (6 bases). CDR3 size: 16 residues. CDR1 and CDR2 from the germline V gene are KGHSH and LQKENI. V lost 2 bases and J 5 bases, leaving 16 bases between the germline ends.

This clone has only one observation. CDR3 sequence reads: CASSFGGQGAFEKLFF. For the CDR3, the DNA is TGTGCCAGCAGTTTCGGGGGACAGGGGGCGTTTGAAAAACTGTTTTTT. The V gene is TRBV28, the J gene TRBJ1-4; 12 bases are shared with TRBD1. CDR1 and CDR2 from the germline V gene are MDHEN and SYDVKM. With 3 bases clipped from V and 7 bases from J, the junction kept 6 bases outside the gene matches. The CDR3 loop spans 16 amino acids.

The chain carries TRBV7-9 and TRBJ2-1; D gene uncertain. CDR3 length equals 11 residues. Germline loops: CDR1 SEHNR, CDR2 FQNEAQ (reference sequence). V dropped 4 bases and J dropped 7 bases, with 5 bases sitting between them. The CDR3 region is CASSSRNEQFF. The CDR3 DNA reads TGTGCCAGCAGCTCGCGTAATGAGCAGTTCTTC. The full variable domain, with the rest looked up from reference TRBV7-9 and TRBJ2-1, is DTGVSQNPRHKITKRGQNVTFRCDPISEHNRLYWYRQTLGQGPEFLTYFQNEAQLEKSRLLSDRFSAERPKGSFSTLEIQRTEQGDSAMYLCASSSRNEQFFGPGTRLTVL.

The sample holds one count of this clone. The DNA of the CDR3 is TGTGCCAGCAGCCGAGGCGGGAGGGTTACGGGGGAGCTGTTTTTT. This translates into CASSRGGRVTGELFF. The rearrangement uses TRBV3-1 (or the pseudogene TRBV3-2) and TRBJ2-2, with 9 positions matching TRBD2. The CDR3 contains 15 residues. CDR1 and CDR2 from the germline V gene are LGHDT and YNNKEL (reference sequence). Trimming at V came to 4 bases and at J to 8 bases, leaving 8 bases not matched to a gene.

The rearrangement links TRBV7-9 to TRBJ2-2; perhaps TRBD1 as D (6 bases). V lost 5 bases and J lost 8, with 15 bases in between. Germline CDR1 is SEHNR and CDR2 is FQNEAQ (reference sequence). The CDR3 totals 14 residues. The CDR3: CASSPGQLGGELFF. The CDR3 nucleotides read TGTGCCAGCAGCCCGGGACAACTAGGGGGGGAGCTGTTTTTT.

The chain links TRBV5-1 to TRBJ1-5, with 7 bases lining up with TRBD1. Germline CDR1 SGHRS, CDR2 YFSETQ. Trimming cost V 0 bases and J 1 base; bases outside gene matches: 1. The CDR3 consists of 15 residues. CDR3 nucleotide sequence: TGCGCCAGCAGCTTGGGGGGACAGAGCAATCAGCCCCAGCATTTT. Translating gives CASSLGGQSNQPQHF. Filled out from reference TRBV5-1 and TRBJ1-5, the complete variable domain reads KAGVTQTPRYLIKTRGQQVTLSCSPISGHRSVSWYQQTPGQGLQFLFEYFSETQRNKGNFPGRFSGRQFSNSRSEMNVSTLELGDSALYLCASSLGGQSNQPQHFGDGTRLSIL.

The chain links TRBV5-4 to TRBJ2-2; 10 bases match TRBD2. The CDR3 extends over 17 amino acids. Germline V gene sequence: CDR1 SGHNT, CDR2 YYREEE (reference sequence). Trimming at V came to 1 base and at J to 0 bases, leaving 3 bases not matched to a gene. The CDR3 loop reads CASSLLLAGTNTGELFF. In DNA, the CDR3 is TGTGCCAGCAGCTTGTTACTAGCGGGGACGAACACCGGGGAGCTGTTTTTT.

This clone has only one observation. The rearrangement uses TRBV7-9 and TRBJ2-1; D is possibly TRBD2 (6 bases). CDR3 length: 12 residues. Germline V gives CDR1 SEHNR, CDR2 FQNEAQ (reference sequence). The germline V and J ends were trimmed by 10 bases and 7 bases, with 14 bases remaining between them. The CDR3 nucleotides read TGTGCCATCACCCGGGAGATGAATGAGCAGTTCTTC. Translated: CAITREMNEQFF.

The chain carries TRBV28 and TRBJ1-6; 7 bases agree with TRBD1. The germline V gene encodes CDR1 MDHEN and CDR2 SYDVKM. The CDR3 has 16 residues. J gave up 12 bases and V 6 bases, and 17 bases lay outside the gene matches. CDR3 in DNA: TGTGCCAGCAGAGGGACACACAGGGGACTAAGCGTACCCCTCCACTTT. It specifies CASRGTHRGLSVPLHF.

V and J are TRBV3-1 (or the pseudogene TRBV3-2) and TRBJ2-2, with 7 bases identical to TRBD2. This CDR3 has 15 residues. Germline CDR1 reads LGHDT; CDR2 reads YNNKEL (reference sequence). After removal of 3 bases from V and 2 bases from J, the junction contained 3 bases not matched to a gene. The CDR3 sequence: CASSHLAENTGELFF. The CDR3, as DNA: TGTGCCAGCAGCCACCTAGCGGAAAACACCGGGGAGCTGTTTTTT.

This clone was seen a single time. The gene calls are TRBV2 and TRBJ1-2, with D possibly being TRBD1 (6 bases). The CDR3 runs 15 residues. Germline V CDR1 and CDR2: SNHLY, FYNNEI. The ends were cut back, 5 bases at V and 2 bases at J, with 15 bases in the middle. The CDR3 is CASSTQGRLNYGYTF. The CDR3 DNA is TGTGCCAGCAGTACTCAGGGGCGGCTCAACTATGGCTACACCTTC. Supplemented by reference TRBV2 and TRBJ1-2, the full variable domain reads EPEVTQTPSHQVTQMGQEVILRCVPISNHLYFYWYRQILGQKVEFLVSFYNNEISEKSEIFDDQFSVERPDGSNFTLKIRSTKLEDSAMYFCASSTQGRLNYGYTFGSGTRLTVV.

This clone was seen a single time. V usage is TRBV9 and J usage is TRBJ2-7; 9 bases line up with TRBD1. The CDR3 runs to 15 residues. Germline values: CDR1 SGDLS, CDR2 YYNGEE. Germline trimming cut 0 bases from V and 6 bases from J; bases unmatched to any gene: 7. CDR3 amino acids: CASSVATGGWAEQYF. DNA for the CDR3: TGTGCCAGCAGCGTAGCGACAGGGGGTTGGGCCGAGCAGTACTTC.

This chain links TRBV19 with TRBJ1-1; the D is unclear. V was trimmed by 1 base and J by 1 base, leaving 10 bases between them. The CDR3 sequence is 15 residues long. Per germline, CDR1 LNHDA and CDR2 SQIVND (reference sequence). CDR3 DNA: TGTGCCAGTAGTATAGTGGACGGAACGAACACTGAAGCTTTCTTT. It translates to CASSIVDGTNTEAFF. The full variable domain, rest sourced from reference TRBV19 and TRBJ1-1, is DGGITQSPKYLFRKEGQNVTLSCEQNLNHDAMYWYRQDPGQGLRLIYYSQIVNDFQKGDIAEGYSVSREKKESFPLTVTSAQKNPTAFYLCASSIVDGTNTEAFFGQGTRLTVV.

The chain couples TRBV6-1 to TRBJ1-5; no firm D call. The germline gives CDR1 MNHNS, CDR2 SASEGT. Trimming took off 2 bases at V and 5 bases at J, with 7 bases between the two ends. The CDR3 extends over 13 amino acids. CDR3 nucleotides: TGTGCCAGCAGTGAAAGGGAGTATCAGCCCCAGCATTTT. It is translated as CASSEREYQPQHF.